This TCR beta chain was sequenced in a study of blood T cell repertoires in COVID-19 (dated by TCRdb to the early 2020s). Background for the entire study: Samples from collaborators originated in the United States, Italy and Spain and spanned both the acute and convalescent phases of COVID-19. Where available, HLA class I and class II types were obtained from metadata supplied by the sample provider rather than from assay-based typing. The prospective study material was composed of cDNA or gDNA derived from T cells, B-cell-depleted T cells, or PBMCs. The sample metadata nearly always contained a de-identified subject ID, COVID-19 status, age in years and sex. The repertoires were made available in a free public database intended to serve as a resource for research on the immune response to SARS-CoV-2. The dataset comprised deeply sampled blood TCRbeta repertoires from subjects exposed to, actively infected with, or recovered from COVID-19. Samples came from the ongoing ImmuneRACE study (first 160 participants) plus 1,254 subjects from 6 global collaborators.

TCRbeta CDR3 regions were amplified from genomic DNA by means of the immunoSEQ Assay, a bias-controlled multiplex PCR. In the authors' own workflow: The number of nucleated cells in each sample was estimated by amplification of reference gene primers within the assay. To quantify the absolute abundance of each unique TCRbeta CDR3 rearrangement, sequence reads were collapsed and filtered. For each sample, productive Simpson clonality was calculated as the square root of Simpson's diversity index over productive rearrangements. Drawn from immuneACCESS, this table holds only the in-frame rearrangements with V and J called that TCRdb kept. Clones are partly lost; checked studies trace under half to an unresolved V gene and leave the rest unexplained. That table supplies the V and J calls and clone size; D and trimming were determined from the DNA. The sample table holds roughly 260,000 clones, of which 87% were seen once. About 2.2% of the sample comes from the top ten.

What the study reported, not specific to this receptor: How much clinical and demographic metadata was included differed by source and by participant, and the metadata was provided uncurated.

Another Seattle source contributed samples from volunteer blood donors who had recovered from COVID-19. Collaborating institutions collected whole blood in K2EDTA tubes following their own protocols. For TCRbeta analysis, collaborators shipped samples as frozen whole blood, isolated PBMCs, or DNA extracted from either of those sample types. A remark on this clone: The antigen this receptor binds is unknown. No much larger clone is present one base from it, and per-base qualities are unavailable.

The sequenced material came from peripheral blood. The origin of this receptor is a woman in her forties or fifties who had recovered from COVID-19.

The CDR3 region has the sequence CAWIPRTGGMSVQYF. The DNA sequence is given as TGTGCCTGGATTCCCCGAACAGGGGGCATGAGTGTGCAGTACTTC. Recombination linked TRBV30 to TRBJ2-7, and 9 junctional nucleotides match TRBD1. Trimming leaves V shorter by 4 bases and J shorter by 9 bases, with the junction holding 16 bases beyond the gene matches. CDR1 and CDR2, looked up from the germline V gene (reference sequence), are GTSNPN and SVGIG. Counted from cysteine to phenylalanine, this CDR3 has 15 amino acids. Just CDR3 DNA is preserved here, 45 bases in frame from base 1.